This T cell receptor (beta chain) was obtained from a study of T cell repertoires in cytomegalovirus infection. The overall study: Shared public TCR beta signatures pointed to both CMV infection and a matching HLA type.

Each CDR3 protein gets one entry after TCRdb re-called the reads with MiXCR. The table lists about 320,000 distinct CDR3 sequences, 9.5% of them singletons. Ten or more counts support this clonotype. The CDR3 has 14 residues. Trimming removed 0 bases from V and 5 bases from J, with 11 bases in between. Germline lookup yields CDR1 SGHRS and CDR2 YFSETQ. The origin of this receptor is a human donor in good health (CMV status not recorded). Some clones in this sample may be carry-over from other donors' samples. The sequenced sample consisted of PBMCs. This chain joins TRBV5-1 and TRBJ1-1; D is perhaps TRBD1 (5 bases). CDR3 loop: CASSLGGGSTEAFF. The CDR3 nucleotides read TGCGCCAGCAGCTTGGGCGGGGGGAGTACTGAAGCTTTCTTT. Looking up the rest from reference TRBV5-1 and TRBJ1-1 gives the full variable domain: KAGVTQTPRYLIKTRGQQVTLSCSPISGHRSVSWYQQTPGQGLQFLFEYFSETQRNKGNFPGRFSGRQFSNSRSEMNVSTLELGDSALYLCASSLGGGSTEAFFGQGTRLTVV.